This T cell receptor (beta chain) derives from a study of blood T cell repertoires in COVID-19. Overall study context: Sites across the United States, Italy and Spain contributed samples from acute and convalescent COVID-19. Nucleic acid was either cDNA or gDNA, and it came from T cells, B-cell-depleted T cells, or PBMCs.

Authors' analysis steps: Amplifying reference gene primers gave estimates of nucleated cell counts. Profiled with immunoSEQ multiplex PCR; TCRdb holds only in-frame clones, not every one. V and J calls and clone size are those listed in that table; D and trimming were worked out from the DNA. The sample lists approximately 300,000 clones, 86% occurring once. CDR1 and CDR2 from the germline V gene are LGHNA and YNFKEQ. The CDR3 sequence is 16 residues long. With V trimmed by 1 base and J by 8 bases, 8 bases remained unmatched. The sample taken for sequencing was peripheral blood. The clonotype was recovered from a woman aged 45-65 years with acute or convalescent COVID-19. The gene calls are TRBV4-2 and TRBJ1-1; the match to TRBD1 covers 12 bases. The CDR3 sequence is CASSQASGQGAREAFF. In DNA form, the CDR3 reads TGTGCCAGCAGCCAAGCGTCGGGACAGGGGGCGCGAGAAGCTTTCTTT.